These T cell receptor beta chains were read from a single sample in a study of T cell responses to AZD1222 COVID-19 vaccine. The method was immunoSEQ multiplex PCR; TCRdb's version includes in-frame clones alone and lacks a portion of them. The table has under 200,000 clones, 88% seen once. Sample: peripheral blood, taken on day 0 of AZD1222 vaccination. These receptors came from an adult in good health. Each CDR3 is given without its conserved first and last residue. Each record gives: D gene, V gene, J gene, CDR3 protein. A D gene is named only where the DNA matches it firmly.

.	TRBV3-1/TRBV3-2	TRBJ1-1	ASSQEGGHGTEAF
.	TRBV18	TRBJ1-1	ASSSRGNTEAF
TRBD1	TRBV6-1	TRBJ1-2	ASSENRGLNGYT
.	TRBV3-1/TRBV3-2	TRBJ1-1	ASKSDGRTEAF
.	TRBV5-1	TRBJ1-1	ASSLGHRNTEAF
.	TRBV28	TRBJ1-2	ASSPNLGYGYT
.	TRBV27	TRBJ2-5	ASSLRGPQGPQY
.	TRBV4-1	TRBJ2-3	ASSQDGGRGTDTQY
TRBD2	TRBV9	TRBJ2-3	ASSSQGTSRTDTQY
TRBD2	TRBV24-1	TRBJ2-1	ATSGTSGRDNEQF
.	TRBV27	TRBJ1-6	ASSLQYNSPLH
.	TRBV5-1	TRBJ2-1	ASSLATYNEQF
TRBD1	TRBV9	TRBJ1-4	ASSVAGQEGEKLF